A single sample gave rise to the 10 T cell receptor beta chains below, sequenced in a study of cytomegalovirus exposure and HLA in healthy donors. The primer mix had 60 Vbeta and 13 Jbeta primers. Libraries were prepared by immunoSEQ multiplex PCR; TCRdb keeps only in-frame clonotypes and omits some of them. The sample shows approximately 150,000 clones, roughly 80% of them seen only once. Sequencing used PBMCs. The source of these receptors is a middle-aged man in good health and CMV-seronegative.

The gene calls are TRBV5-5 and TRBJ2-7; D possibly corresponds to TRBD1 (6 bases). The ends were cut back, 4 bases at V and 1 base at J, with 15 bases in the middle. Looked up from germline, CDR1 is SGHKS and CDR2 is YYEKEE (reference sequence). The CDR3 is 15 amino acids. The CDR3 coding sequence is TGTGCCAGCAGCCCAGAACAGGGAACTTCCTACGAGCAGTACTTC. Encoded protein: CASSPEQGTSYEQYF. Filled out from reference TRBV5-5 and TRBJ2-7, the complete variable domain reads DAGVTQSPTHLIKTRGQQVTLRCSPISGHKSVSWYQQVLGQGPQFIFQYYEKEERGRGNFPDRFSARQFPNYSSELNVNALLLGDSALYLCASSPEQGTSYEQYFGPGTRLTVT.

The rearrangement joins TRBV6-1 to TRBJ2-7; 8 nucleotides line up with TRBD2. The CDR3 is 14 residues long. V shed 6 bases and J 5 bases; nucleotides not matched to a gene: 9. Germline V lookup: CDR1 MNHNS, CDR2 SASEGT. The CDR3 DNA follows: TGTGCCAGCAGAGCAGGGACTAGAGACCACGAGCAGTACTTC. This sequence encodes CASRAGTRDHEQYF.

The chain uses TRBV6-5 and TRBJ2-7; D is uncertain. This CDR3 is 14 amino acids long. Germline lookup yields CDR1 MNHEY and CDR2 SVGAGI. The V gene lost 2 bases and the J gene lost 5 bases, with 13 bases spanning the gap. The CDR3 here is CASSYLSESDEQYF. The CDR3 nucleotides read TGTGCCAGCAGTTACCTATCTGAGTCGGACGAGCAGTACTTC.

V is TRBV20-1 and J is TRBJ1-1; no clear D. The CDR3 loop spans 10 amino acids. Trimming cost V 6 bases and J 3 bases, with 5 bases left between them. The germline V gene encodes CDR1 DFQATT and CDR2 SNEGSKA (reference sequence). The DNA for the CDR3 is TGCAGTGCCGTTGACACTGAAGCTTTCTTT. Protein product: CSAVDTEAFF.

V gene TRBV5-1 combines with J gene TRBJ2-2, with D possibly TRBD1 on 5 matching bases. This CDR3 has 15 residues. V lost 1 base and J lost 4, with 11 bases in between. Germline CDR1 and CDR2: SGHRS and YFSETQ. CDR3 in amino acids: CASSLNTGVTGELFF. CDR3 nucleotide sequence: TGCGCCAGCAGCTTGAATACAGGAGTCACCGGGGAGCTGTTTTTT.

The chain carries TRBV5-1 and TRBJ2-2; D is unresolved. This CDR3 has 16 amino acids. Between the trimmed V and J ends, which lost 1 base and 1 base, there was a span of 11 bases. The V gene's germline CDR1 is SGHRS and CDR2 YFSETQ. This CDR3 is CASSLWSLMNTGELFF. CDR3 nucleotide sequence: TGCGCCAGCAGCTTGTGGTCGCTAATGAACACCGGGGAGCTGTTTTTT.

This clone was seen only once. Here the CDR3 DNA reads TGCGCCAGCAGCGAGTCTAGCGGGGGCCCCACAGATACGCAGTATTTT. It is translated as CASSESSGGPTDTQYF. The V and J genes are TRBV5-1 and TRBJ2-3; 10 positions match TRBD2. From germline, CDR1 is SGHRS and CDR2 YFSETQ. Unmatched junction bases numbered 7, after V lost 4 bases and J lost 2 bases. CDR3 length: 16 amino acids.

The V and J genes are TRBV18 and TRBJ2-5; D is perhaps TRBD2 (5 bases). This CDR3 has 15 amino acids. Germline V gives CDR1 KGHSH, CDR2 LQKENI. Trimming cost V 2 bases and J 5 bases, with 15 bases left between them. The CDR3 spells CASSPKRDPYETQYF. CDR3 DNA: TGTGCCAGCTCACCAAAGAGGGATCCCTATGAGACCCAGTACTTC.

J is TRBJ1-2 and V is TRBV29-1; maybe TRBD1 (6 bases). Trimming shortened V by 8 bases and J by 3 bases, and 13 bases separated the two germline ends. The CDR3 has 12 amino acids. Germline loops: CDR1 SQVTM, CDR2 ANQGSEA. CDR3 loop: CSSEGVDYGYTF. The CDR3 nucleotides read TGCAGCTCCGAGGGGGTGGACTATGGCTACACCTTC.

This rearrangement joins TRBV7-9 to TRBJ1-5; unclear D gene. The germline CDR1 and CDR2 sequences are SEHNR and FQNEAQ (reference sequence). This CDR3 contains 13 residues. V shed 3 bases and J shed 8 bases, with 11 bases lying between them. The CDR3, as DNA: TGTGCCAGCAGCTTGTCCCTCAGCGAGCCCCAGCATTTT. Its translation is CASSLSLSEPQHF.